A selection of T cell receptor beta chains follows, all from one sample in a study of blood T cell repertoires in COVID-19. Assay used: immunoSEQ multiplex PCR; TCRdb lists only in-frame clones, some missing. The sample has approximately 110,000 clones; just over 70% are singletons. The sample taken for sequencing was peripheral blood. These receptors all come from a human donor with acute or convalescent COVID-19. The donor label of this sample is uncertain. CDR3s include the opening cysteine and the closing phenylalanine or tryptophan. The D gene is left open where the match is weak. Clone sizes are given selectively: once, few, many, or a class where the clone is expanded.

v_call,j_call,clone_size,d_call,cdr3_aa,cdr3_nt
TRBV12-3/TRBV12-4,TRBJ1-5,-,-,CASSLHSQPQHF,TGTGCCAGCAGTTTACATTCCCAGCCCCAGCATTTT
TRBV18,TRBJ1-4,-,TRBD1,CASSQGAEDEKLFF,TGTGCCAGCTCACAGGGGGCCGAAGATGAAAAACTGTTTTTT
TRBV4-2,TRBJ1-1,many,-,CASSQEKIAEGNTEAFF,TGTGCCAGCAGCCAAGAAAAGATAGCTGAGGGGAACACTGAAGCTTTCTTT
TRBV7-8,TRBJ1-6,-,-,CASRRLGRQANSPLHF,TGTGCCAGCAGGCGGCTAGGCAGACAGGCCAATTCACCCCTCCACTTT
TRBV19,TRBJ2-5,-,-,CASRSAGEETQYF,TGTGCCAGCAGGTCGGCTGGCGAAGAGACCCAGTACTTC
TRBV28,TRBJ2-5,-,TRBD2,CASKQLAGSAETQYF,TGTGCCAGCAAACAACTAGCGGGGTCGGCAGAGACCCAGTACTTC
TRBV30,TRBJ2-1,-,TRBD2,CAWTSGGRYNEQFF,TGTGCCTGGACTAGCGGGGGTCGCTACAATGAGCAGTTCTTC
TRBV9,TRBJ1-1,-,-,CASSVVPGGVEAFF,TGTGCCAGCAGCGTAGTTCCCGGTGGAGTCGAAGCTTTCTTT
TRBV29-1,TRBJ1-5,-,-,CSAGDNRSYSNQPQHF,TGCAGCGCTGGGGACAATCGGTCTTATAGCAATCAGCCCCAGCATTTT
TRBV10-2,TRBJ2-7,-,-,CASSVSGYEQYF,TGCGCCAGCAGTGTCTCCGGCTACGAGCAGTACTTC
TRBV27,TRBJ1-2,-,TRBD1,CASNGPLGTGYYGYTF,TGTGCCAGTAACGGCCCCCTCGGGACAGGGTACTATGGCTACACCTTC
TRBV18,TRBJ2-2,-,TRBD1,CASSPPTRQGTTGELFF,TGTGCCAGCTCACCACCAACAAGACAGGGGACCACCGGGGAGCTGTTTTTT
TRBV19,TRBJ2-5,-,TRBD2,CASSIGRGGGGETQYF,TGTGCCAGTAGTATCGGACGGGGGGGCGGCGGAGAGACCCAGTACTTC
TRBV6-5,TRBJ1-1,-,TRBD1,CASSYPRGQGNTEAFF,TGTGCCAGCAGTTACCCCCGGGGACAGGGGAACACTGAAGCTTTCTTT
TRBV7-9,TRBJ1-2,-,-,CASRPTGNYGYTF,TGTGCCAGCAGACCAACAGGGAACTATGGCTACACCTTC
TRBV24-1,TRBJ2-3,once,-,CATSPYYTSDTQYF,TGTGCCACCAGCCCCTACTACACTAGTGATACGCAGTATTTT
TRBV24-1,TRBJ1-2,-,TRBD1,CATSDSTGTWAGYTF,TGTGCCACCAGTGATTCGACAGGGACATGGGCTGGCTACACCTTC
TRBV4-1,TRBJ2-7,-,TRBD1,CARSRPGQGSAEQYF,TGCGCCCGCAGCCGACCCGGACAGGGGTCTGCCGAGCAGTACTTC
TRBV2,TRBJ1-2,few,-,CASSGTDNYGYTF,TGTGCCAGCAGTGGGACAGATAACTATGGCTACACCTTC
TRBV28,TRBJ1-1,-,TRBD1,CASSLRDRVTEAFF,TGTGCCAGCAGCCTCCGGGACAGGGTCACTGAAGCTTTCTTT
TRBV6-1,TRBJ1-3,-,-,CASSEPGLYGNTIYF,TGTGCCAGCAGTGAACCGGGGTTGTATGGAAACACCATATATTTT
TRBV5-1,TRBJ2-2,few,-,CASSLALAGGLYTGELFF,TGCGCCAGCAGCTTGGCGTTGGCCGGGGGGCTGTACACCGGGGAGCTGTTTTTT
TRBV9,TRBJ2-3,-,TRBD2,CASSPGGGRDTQYF,TGTGCCAGCAGCCCGGGGGGCGGGAGGGATACGCAGTATTTT
TRBV5-1,TRBJ1-4,many,-,CASSLGVRLNEKLFF,TGCGCCAGCAGCTTGGGGGTCAGGCTTAATGAAAAACTGTTTTTT
TRBV4-1,TRBJ1-4,-,TRBD1,CASSQGQGFGEKLFF,TGCGCCAGCAGCCAAGGACAGGGTTTCGGCGAAAAACTGTTTTTT
TRBV19,TRBJ1-1,-,-,CASSIGRNTEAFF,TGTGCCAGTAGTATAGGGAGGAACACTGAAGCTTTCTTT
TRBV5-5,TRBJ2-3,-,TRBD2,CASRPGGGFGTDTQYF,TGTGCCAGCAGACCGGGGGGGGGCTTCGGCACAGATACGCAGTATTTT